The 30 T cell receptor beta chains listed next were all sequenced from one sample in a study of cytomegalovirus exposure and HLA in healthy donors. Use of 60 Vbeta and 13 Jbeta primers characterized the PCR. Data came from immunoSEQ multiplex PCR; TCRdb stores just in-frame clones and leaves some out. The sample consists of tens of thousands of clones, 65% to 85% of them appearing once. The sample taken for sequencing was PBMCs. These receptors were collected from a man aged 18 to 29 in good health and CMV-seronegative.

V is TRBV18 and J is TRBJ1-5; D not resolved. Trimming cost V 3 bases and J 8 bases, with 11 bases left between them. CDR1 is KGHSH, CDR2 LQKENI, per germline. The CDR3 is made up of 13 amino acids. The CDR3 spells CASSPTGVEPQHF. DNA for the CDR3: TGTGCCAGCTCACCTACGGGTGTAGAGCCCCAGCATTTT. The variable domain in full, with the rest retrieved from reference TRBV18 and TRBJ1-5, is NAGVMQNPRHLVRRRGQEARLRCSPMKGHSHVYWYRQLPEEGLKFMVYLQKENIIDESGMPKERFSAEFPKEGPSILRIQQVVRGDSAAYFCASSPTGVEPQHFGDGTRLSIL.

Here the CDR3 reads CASSSRGLDNQPQHF. CDR3 nucleotide sequence: TGTGCCAGCAGTTCTCGAGGATTAGACAATCAGCCCCAGCATTTT. The gene calls are TRBV6-6 and TRBJ1-5, with D hard to call. The CDR3 contains 15 residues. Trimming removed 4 bases at V and 3 bases at J, with 13 bases between. CDR1 MNHNY and CDR2 SVGAGI come from the germline V gene (reference sequence).

This clone was seen only once. This sequence joins TRBV5-1 and TRBJ2-7; D perhaps matches TRBD1 (6 bases). Between the trimmed V and J ends, which lost 0 bases and 3 bases, there was a span of 7 bases. From germline, CDR1 is SGHRS and CDR2 YFSETQ. The CDR3 runs to 13 residues. Here the CDR3 reads CASSLGQDYEQYF. In DNA, the CDR3 is TGCGCCAGCAGCTTGGGACAGGACTACGAGCAGTACTTC.

This chain connects TRBV19 to TRBJ2-7; D unresolved. CDR3 length: 14 residues. V lost 4 bases, J lost 6 bases, and 16 bases lay in between. Germline V gene lookup returns CDR1 LNHDA and CDR2 SQIVND (reference sequence). CDR3 sequence (DNA): TGTGCCAGTAGTACTCCCCTAGAGAGTGCCGAGCAGTACTTC. It yields the protein CASSTPLESAEQYF.

V is TRBV29-1 and J is TRBJ1-2; possibly TRBD1 for D (6 bases). CDR1 is SQVTM, CDR2 ANQGSEA, per germline. Trimming removed 5 bases from V and 4 bases from J, with 11 bases in between. The CDR3 contains 12 residues. This chain's CDR3 is CSVQGTAYGYTF. The CDR3, as DNA: TGCAGCGTTCAGGGGACGGCCTATGGCTACACCTTC. Variable domain in full (rest from reference TRBV29-1 and TRBJ1-2): SAVISQKPSRDICQRGTSLTIQCQVDSQVTMMFWYRQQPGQSLTLIATANQGSEATYESGFVIDKFPISRPNLTFSTLTVSNMSPEDSSIYLCSVQGTAYGYTFGSGTRLTVV.

The V and J genes are TRBV19 and TRBJ2-2; TRBD2 is a possible D gene (5 bases). Germline CDR1 is LNHDA and CDR2 is SQIVND (reference sequence). The CDR3 loop spans 14 amino acids. V dropped 6 bases and J dropped 2 bases, with 10 bases sitting between them. The CDR3, as DNA: TGTGCCAGTAGACTAGGGCTAAACACCGGGGAGCTGTTTTTT. Translation: CASRLGLNTGELFF.

The chain has TRBV5-1 and TRBJ2-7; no clear D. V shed 0 bases and J shed 6 bases, with 7 bases lying between them. The CDR3 loop spans 12 amino acids. Germline lookup yields CDR1 SGHRS and CDR2 YFSETQ. The CDR3 is CASSLGVSEQYF. As DNA, the CDR3 is TGCGCCAGCAGCTTGGGTGTGAGCGAGCAGTACTTC.

J is TRBJ1-1 and V is TRBV5-1; maybe TRBD1 (6 bases). The germline V gene has CDR1 SGHRS and CDR2 YFSETQ. Trimming shortened V by 4 bases and J by 4 bases, and 14 bases separated the two germline ends. The CDR3 length is 14 residues. The CDR3 DNA reads as TGCGCCAGCAGCCCAGGACAGTGGGGCACTGAAGCTTTCTTT. It is translated as CASSPGQWGTEAFF.

The chain employs TRBV5-1 and TRBJ1-4; the D gene is possibly TRBD1 (5 bases). Germline values: CDR1 SGHRS, CDR2 YFSETQ. Trimming took off 4 bases at V and 7 bases at J, with 11 bases between the two ends. The length of the CDR3 is 13 residues. The CDR3 reads CASSRSQGEKLFF. The CDR3 DNA sequence: TGCGCCAGCAGCCGAAGCCAGGGTGAAAAACTGTTTTTT.

The rearrangement links TRBV7-8 to TRBJ2-1; the match to TRBD2 covers 7 bases. The CDR3 sequence is 16 residues long. Germline V gives CDR1 SGHVS, CDR2 FQNEAQ. V shed 3 bases, J shed 8 bases, and the junction held 13 bases outside the gene matches. CDR3 amino acids: CASSFTGTKKIDEQFF. The CDR3 DNA sequence: TGTGCCAGCAGCTTTACCGGGACTAAAAAGATCGATGAGCAGTTCTTC.

The rearrangement uses TRBV5-4 and TRBJ2-1; 13 bases map to TRBD2. Trimming took 0 bases from V and 0 from J; bases not matched to a gene: 6. Per the germline V gene, CDR1 is SGHNT and CDR2 is YYREEE (reference sequence). The CDR3 is made up of 19 amino acids. The CDR3 DNA reads TGTGCCAGCAGCTTGGGGGGACTAGCGGGACCCAGCTCCTACAATGAGCAGTTCTTC. Translating gives CASSLGGLAGPSSYNEQFF. Full variable domain (remainder filled in from reference TRBV5-4 and TRBJ2-1): ETGVTQSPTHLIKTRGQQVTLRCSSQSGHNTVSWYQQALGQGPQFIFQYYREEENGRGNFPPRFSGLQFPNYSSELNVNALELDDSALYLCASSLGGLAGPSSYNEQFFGPGTRLTVL.

This clone was observed once. This chain connects TRBV5-4 to TRBJ2-7, with a possible D match to TRBD2 (6 bases). The length of the CDR3 is 14 residues. Germline V gives CDR1 SGHNT, CDR2 YYREEE (reference sequence). V was cut by 0 bases and J by 3 bases, with 10 bases left in between. The CDR3 is CASSLGGSGYEQYF. DNA of the CDR3: TGTGCCAGCAGCTTGGGGGGTAGCGGCTACGAGCAGTACTTC.

The J gene is TRBJ1-3, the V gene TRBV28; D not resolved. V was trimmed by 6 bases and J by 2 bases, leaving 8 bases between them. Per germline, CDR1 MDHEN and CDR2 SYDVKM. CDR3 size: 13 residues. CDR3 residues: CASSPVAGNTIYF. CDR3 bases: TGTGCCAGCAGCCCGGTTGCTGGAAACACCATATATTTT. The full variable domain, in which reference TRBV28 and TRBJ1-3 provide the parts outside the CDR3, is DVKVTQSSRYLVKRTGEKVFLECVQDMDHENMFWYRQDPGLGLRLIYFSYDVKMKEKGDIPEGYSVSREKKERFSLILESASTNQTSMYLCASSPVAGNTIYFGEGSWLTVV.

This chain uses TRBV9 with TRBJ2-3, with D tentatively TRBD2 (6 bases). Germline V gene data show CDR1 as SGDLS and CDR2 as YYNGEE. The CDR3 loop spans 15 amino acids. V was shortened by 0 bases and J by 3 bases, with 11 bases between the two germline ends. In DNA form, the CDR3 reads TGTGCCAGCAGCGTAGTTCCTAGCGCAACAGATACGCAGTATTTT. Protein sequence: CASSVVPSATDTQYF.

The rearrangement uses TRBV9 and TRBJ2-2; 7 bases fit TRBD2. The germline CDR1 and CDR2 sequences are SGDLS and YYNGEE. Losses at the gene ends were 4 bases for V and 0 bases for J; bases not matched to a gene: 9. This CDR3 contains 17 residues. The CDR3 is CASSPPPSGANTGELFF. The DNA of the CDR3 is TGTGCCAGCAGCCCGCCCCCTAGCGGTGCGAACACCGGGGAGCTGTTTTTT.

The gene calls are TRBV9 and TRBJ2-2, with D possibly being TRBD2 (6 bases). The CDR3 spans 18 residues. In germline, CDR1 is SGDLS, CDR2 YYNGEE. V was pared by 2 bases and J by 7 bases, with 24 bases between. CDR3 protein: CASSVGPVGGIRVGELFF. The CDR3, as DNA: TGTGCCAGCAGCGTCGGACCAGTCGGGGGAATTCGTGTCGGGGAGCTGTTTTTT.

This chain connects TRBV6-5 to TRBJ2-7; 12 nucleotides line up with TRBD2. V gave up 0 bases and J gave up 9 bases; unmatched junction bases: 6. In germline, CDR1 is MNHEY, CDR2 SVGAGI. The CDR3 is 15 amino acids. Here the CDR3 DNA reads TGTGCCAGCAGTTACTCGGGACTAGCGGGTGAAGCGCAGTACTTC. Protein: CASSYSGLAGEAQYF.

The chain joins TRBV5-1 to TRBJ2-2; TRBD2 is a possible D gene (6 bases). CDR1 SGHRS and CDR2 YFSETQ come from the germline V gene. The CDR3 spans 13 residues. V was trimmed by 3 bases and J by 9 bases, leaving 12 bases between them. The CDR3 protein is CASSYSGDRELFF. CDR3 sequence (DNA): TGCGCCAGCAGCTATAGCGGAGACCGGGAGCTGTTTTTT.

This clone was detected only once. V and J are TRBV27 and TRBJ1-5, with D possibly matching TRBD1 (5 bases). Per germline, CDR1 MNHEY and CDR2 SMNVEV (reference sequence). Trimming left V 2 bases short and J 3 bases short, with 26 bases between. This CDR3 has 20 amino acids. The CDR3 loop is CASSLPPPGGVGPNNQPQHF. The DNA for the CDR3 is TGTGCCAGCAGTTTACCCCCGCCGGGGGGGGTGGGACCGAACAATCAGCCCCAGCATTTT.

This clone appeared a single time. The chain links TRBV18 to TRBJ2-1, with D tentatively TRBD2 (6 bases). Germline V gene data show CDR1 as KGHSH and CDR2 as LQKENI. This CDR3 is 18 amino acids long. Trimming removed 3 bases from V and 0 bases from J, with 18 bases in between. For the CDR3, the DNA is TGTGCCAGCTCACCGGAGGGCGGGGTTCCGAGCTCCTACAATGAGCAGTTCTTC. It yields the protein CASSPEGGVPSSYNEQFF.

The chain joins TRBV6-1 to TRBJ1-1; tentative D call: TRBD1 (6 bases). The CDR3 contains 15 residues. The V end was cut by 2 bases, the J end by 0 bases, with 10 bases between. Germline-derived CDR1 and CDR2 are MNHNS and SASEGT. CDR3 region: CASSERTGLNTEAFF. As DNA, the CDR3 is TGTGCCAGCAGTGAACGTACAGGGCTGAACACTGAAGCTTTCTTT.

This chain connects TRBV6-4 to TRBJ2-1; the match to TRBD2 covers 8 bases. Germline V gene lookup returns CDR1 MRHNA and CDR2 SNTAGT. Unmatched junction bases numbered 7, after V lost 6 bases and J lost 0 bases. This CDR3 is built from 16 residues. CDR3 loop: CASSASSGSSYNEQFF. The CDR3 region has the DNA TGTGCCAGCAGCGCCTCTAGCGGGTCCTCCTACAATGAGCAGTTCTTC.

Turning to this clone: An end of the junction does not agree with germline; a read error may underlie this. J is TRBJ1-3 and V is TRBV7-7; a weak D match, TRBD1 (6 bases). The length of the CDR3 is 15 residues. Looked up from germline, CDR1 is SSHAT and CDR2 is FNYEAQ (reference sequence). This CDR3 is CASSPGTSSGNTIYF. DNA of the CDR3: TGTGCTAGCAGCCCCGGGACAAGCTCTGGAAACACCATATATTTT. Supplemented by reference TRBV7-7 and TRBJ1-3, the full variable domain reads GAGVSQSPRYKVTKRGQDVTLRCDPISSHATLYWYQQALGQGPEFLTYFNYEAQPDKSGLPSDRFSAERPEGSISTLTIQRTEQRDSAMYRCASSPGTSSGNTIYFGEGSWLTVV.

The rearrangement uses TRBV7-9 and TRBJ1-4, with 7 positions matching TRBD1. Losses at the gene ends were 5 bases for V and 14 bases for J; bases not matched to a gene: 8. CDR1 and CDR2 from the germline V gene are SEHNR and FQNEAQ (reference sequence). This CDR3 region has 12 residues. The CDR3: CASSPGQEGLFF. DNA for the CDR3: TGTGCCAGCAGCCCAGGACAGGAGGGGCTGTTTTTT.

The chain has TRBV30 and TRBJ2-1, with 7 bases aligning to TRBD2. Germline CDR1 GTSNPN, CDR2 SVGIG (reference sequence). There are 15 residues in the CDR3. V trimming: 2 bases; J trimming: 6 bases; junction bases outside the gene matches: 10. In nucleotides, the CDR3 is TGTGCCTGGAGTACTCCGGGGGGAACGGGCAATGAGCAGTTCTTC. It yields the protein CAWSTPGGTGNEQFF.

The chain combines TRBV7-2 with TRBJ2-3, with D hard to call. Per germline, CDR1 SGHTA and CDR2 FQGNSA. CDR3 length: 15 residues. Trimming removed 1 base from V and 4 bases from J, with 12 bases in between. The CDR3 DNA is TGTGCCAGCAGCTTAGTCGGTGTTGGGCCAGATACGCAGTATTTT. Its translation: CASSLVGVGPDTQYF.

The V gene is TRBV5-1, the J gene TRBJ2-6; TRBD2 might be the D (6 bases). Trimming left V 5 bases short and J 4 bases short, with 19 bases between. Germline-derived CDR1 and CDR2 are SGHRS and YFSETQ. The CDR3 extends over 17 amino acids. The CDR3 bases are TGCGCCAGCAGGGCCGGGGTGGGGGACTCCGGGGCCAACGTCCTGACTTTC. It codes for CASRAGVGDSGANVLTF.

The chain combines TRBV27 with TRBJ1-5, with TRBD1 matching over 11 bases. The CDR3 has 18 amino acids. Trimming cost V 4 bases and J 0 bases; bases outside gene matches: 8. Germline values: CDR1 MNHEY, CDR2 SMNVEV (reference sequence). The CDR3 bases are TGTGCCAGCAGTTCCGGACAGGGGGCCTCTTATAGCAATCAGCCCCAGCATTTT. This translates into CASSSGQGASYSNQPQHF.

This clone was detected a few times. The genes are TRBV7-9 and TRBJ2-1, with TRBD2 matching 10 bases. The junction had 9 bases not matched to a gene; V was cut back by 1 base and J by 15 bases. Germline-derived CDR1 and CDR2 are SEHNR and FQNEAQ (reference sequence). The CDR3 has 14 residues. The CDR3 region is CASSLEASGSGGFF. The CDR3 DNA is TGTGCCAGCAGCTTAGAGGCTAGCGGGAGTGGTGGGTTCTTC.

The V and J genes are TRBV7-9 and TRBJ1-4; 11 bases match TRBD1. V shed 5 bases and J 12 bases; nucleotides not matched to a gene: 8. The CDR3 runs to 14 residues. CDR1 and CDR2 from the germline V gene are SEHNR and FQNEAQ (reference sequence). CDR3 region: CASSRGQGEGELFF. CDR3 bases: TGTGCCAGCAGCCGGGGACAGGGGGAAGGGGAACTGTTTTTT.